This T cell receptor (beta chain) was found in a study of CD8 T cells in ankylosing spondylitis. In TCRdb, the 5' RACE reads were re-called with MiXCR into one record per CDR3 protein. The sample has about 160,000 distinct CDR3 sequences, just over 9.5% seen once; the top ten hold approximately 16%. CDR3 length: 15 amino acids. Trimming took 0 bases from V and 6 from J, leaving 14 bases between them. Germline V CDR1 and CDR2: LNHNV, YYDKDF (reference sequence). This clonotype was sampled from a female donor with ankylosing spondylitis or in good health (not recorded which). The sequenced material came from blood, either unsorted or a sorted T cell fraction (not recorded which). The chain links TRBV15 to TRBJ1-2; no reliable D call. CDR3 residues: CATSRDLGVFNGYTF. The CDR3 DNA is TGTGCCACCAGCAGAGATCTTGGAGTTTTCAATGGCTACACCTTC.